The source of this TCR beta chain is a study of T cells in Graves' hyperthyroidism and ophthalmopathy. It was RNA transcripts that yielded the amplified TCR beta CDR3 regions. A first-round RT-PCR of the TCR CDR3 used the HTBI primer set. TCRdb re-derived calls from the multiplex PCR reads in MiXCR, one entry per CDR3 protein. This sample has over 550,000 distinct CDR3 sequences, with over 15% found just once. Points from the study as a whole: The model made its ophthalmopathy prediction, and onset followed a median approximately 7 months later.

The CDR3 covers 13 residues. The ends were cut back, 9 bases at V and 1 base at J, with 12 bases in the middle. The germline V gene encodes CDR1 MNHEY and CDR2 SVGEGT. This clonotype has only a few counts. Antigen unknown. In patients aged 18 to 65, hyperthyroidism was newly diagnosed, with duration under 2 months. This clonotype was obtained from a woman aged 18-35 years with Graves' hyperthyroidism. Sequenced: blood. The chain joins TRBV6-2 or TRBV6-3 to TRBJ1-1; no clear D. CDR3 nucleotides: TGTGCCAGTACTCGGACGGAGAACACTGAAGCTTTCTTT. It yields the protein CASTRTENTEAFF.